The rows below give T cell receptor beta chains drawn from one sample of a study of OX40 agonist ivuxolimab in advanced cancers. The repertoire was sequenced with immunoSEQ multiplex PCR; TCRdb's copy has only in-frame clones and lacks some. The data contain some 130,000 clones, about nine tenths of them seen just once; the ten biggest clones take up 1.1%. Here the sequenced sample was CD4+ or CD8+ T cells sorted from blood, taken in a trial of the OX40 agonist ivuxolimab. All receptors come from an adult with an advanced solid tumor such as melanoma, head and neck, liver or kidney cancer. Both conserved end residues are part of each CDR3. Fields, in order: V gene, clone size, J gene, D gene, CDR3 protein, CDR3 DNA. D genes are given only for firm matches. The listing skips clone size in some rows; elsewhere it reads once, few, many or a size class.

TRBV9,NA,TRBJ1-2,NA,CASSRRGGYTF,TGTGCCAGCAGCCGGAGAGGCGGCTACACCTTC
TRBV11-2,NA,TRBJ2-5,NA,CASSLWEQETQYF,TGTGCCAGCAGCTTATGGGAGCAAGAGACCCAGTACTTC
TRBV5-1,NA,TRBJ2-2,TRBD2,CASSLGLADTGELFF,TGCGCCAGCAGCTTGGGACTAGCTGACACCGGGGAGCTGTTTTTT
TRBV9,NA,TRBJ2-1,TRBD2,CASSELAGYYNEQFF,TGTGCCAGCAGCGAACTAGCGGGATACTACAATGAGCAGTTCTTC
TRBV28,NA,TRBJ1-2,NA,CATTSPAGYTF,TGTGCCACCACCTCACCGGCTGGCTACACCTTC
TRBV9,NA,TRBJ2-7,TRBD2,CASSVGLAEDSYEQYF,TGTGCCAGCAGCGTGGGACTAGCGGAGGACTCCTACGAGCAGTACTTC
TRBV19,NA,TRBJ1-2,NA,CASHRGDGFNYGYTF,TGTGCCAGTCACCGGGGGGACGGATTTAACTATGGCTACACCTTC
TRBV11-2,NA,TRBJ1-5,NA,CASSLSGTGTSNQPQHF,TGTGCCAGCAGCTTAAGTGGGACGGGAACTAGCAATCAGCCCCAGCATTTT
TRBV27,NA,TRBJ2-2,NA,CASRSPGTVNTGELFF,TGTGCCAGCAGAAGTCCCGGGACTGTGAACACCGGGGAGCTGTTTTTT
TRBV4-2,once,TRBJ2-5,NA,CASSQDWGKGETQYF,TGTGCCAGCAGCCAAGATTGGGGGAAGGGGGAGACCCAGTACTTC
TRBV5-1,NA,TRBJ2-5,NA,CASSFGQGLETQYF,TGCGCCAGCAGCTTCGGTCAGGGATTGGAGACCCAGTACTTC
TRBV28,NA,TRBJ1-3,TRBD1,CAIASQGAAGNTIYF,TGTGCCATCGCTTCCCAGGGGGCGGCTGGAAACACCATATATTTT
TRBV30,NA,TRBJ1-5,NA,CAWSNSGNQPQHF,TGTGCCTGGTCCAACTCGGGAAATCAGCCCCAGCATTTT
TRBV7-3,NA,TRBJ2-3,TRBD2,CASSLRLAGASTDTQYF,TGTGCCAGCAGCCTCCGACTAGCGGGAGCGAGCACAGATACGCAGTATTTT
TRBV19,NA,TRBJ1-5,NA,CASSIVGYSNQPQHF,TGTGCCAGTAGTATAGTCGGATATAGCAATCAGCCCCAGCATTTT
TRBV2,NA,TRBJ1-5,NA,CASSLQGYSQPQHF,TGTGCCAGCAGTTTACAGGGATACAGTCAGCCCCAGCATTTT
TRBV28,NA,TRBJ2-7,TRBD2,CASRPTSGSYEQYF,TGTGCCAGCAGGCCGACTAGCGGGAGCTACGAGCAGTACTTC
TRBV7-3,NA,TRBJ2-7,NA,CASSFGPYEQYF,TGTGCCAGCAGCTTTGGCCCCTACGAGCAGTACTTC